One sample yielded the 25 T cell receptor beta chains listed below, sequenced in a study of T cell responses to AZD1222 COVID-19 vaccine (dated by TCRdb to the early 2020s). The method was the immunoSEQ multiplex PCR assay. Not all clones reach the TCRdb copy of this immuneACCESS table, which keeps in-frame sequences only. Checked studies attribute under half of the gap to unresolved V genes and leave the rest unexplained. The sample records some 170,000 clones, 94% of which are singletons. The ten top clones hold roughly 5.6% of the sample. Reading the label with the study, this specimen's time point is: about 28 days (+/-7) after the second vaccine dose. The material was peripheral blood, obtained 28 days after the second AZD1222 dose. The receptors were sampled from an adult who received the AZD1222 COVID-19 vaccine.

This chain joins TRBV13 and TRBJ1-1, with D possibly matching TRBD1 (5 bases). The CDR3 extends over 14 amino acids. Germline V lookup: CDR1 PRHDT, CDR2 FYEKMQ (reference sequence). The V and J ends lost 2 bases and 7 bases respectively, with 14 bases between them. The CDR3 region is CASSLSPSGNEAFF. In DNA form, the CDR3 reads TGTGCCAGCAGCTTAAGCCCCTCAGGGAATGAAGCTTTCTTT.

This chain links TRBV7-9 with TRBJ1-2; D gene uncertain. Germline V lookup: CDR1 SEHNR, CDR2 FQNEAQ (reference sequence). The CDR3 is 15 residues long. V lost 3 bases and J lost 6, with 17 bases in between. This chain's CDR3 is CASSLSGGRLDGYTF. As DNA, the CDR3 is TGTGCCAGCAGCTTGAGTGGAGGGAGACTCGATGGCTACACCTTC.

The V gene is TRBV6-5, the J gene TRBJ2-1; D uncertain. CDR3 length: 15 amino acids. Germline CDR1 is MNHEY and CDR2 is SVGAGI. V was clipped by 4 bases and J by 5 bases, with 15 bases between them. The CDR3 nucleotides read TGTGCCAGCAGTTCCTCGGACCGTTGGGACAATGAGCAGTTCTTC. It specifies CASSSSDRWDNEQFF.

The rearrangement uses TRBV29-1 and TRBJ1-2, with unresolved D. Trimming removed 7 bases from V and 8 bases from J, with 14 bases in between. Germline-derived CDR1 and CDR2 are SQVTM and ANQGSEA. CDR3 size: 11 residues. As DNA, the CDR3 is TGCAGCGCTGGCCTCACCAACGGCTACACCTTC. It codes for CSAGLTNGYTF.

This clone appeared a single time. The V gene is TRBV9, the J gene TRBJ2-7; D possibly matches TRBD1 or TRBD2 (5 bases each). There are 16 residues in the CDR3. The germline V gene has CDR1 SGDLS and CDR2 YYNGEE. The ends were cut back, 4 bases at V and 5 bases at J, with 22 bases in the middle. CDR3 nucleotides: TGTGCCAGCAGCCCCCAGCCGGGGCTTAGCGTCCACGAGCAGTACTTC. Its protein product is CASSPQPGLSVHEQYF.

The rearrangement joins TRBV4-1 to TRBJ2-3, with D perhaps matching TRBD2 (6 bases). The length of the CDR3 is 17 residues. V lost 2 bases and J lost 2, with 17 bases in between. CDR1 is MGHRA, CDR2 YSYEKL, per germline. The CDR3 DNA reads TGCGCCAGCAGCCAACCGACCCGGACTATGAACACAGATACGCAGTATTTT. Translated, it gives CASSQPTRTMNTDTQYF.

The rearrangement uses TRBV25-1 and TRBJ1-4, with D perhaps TRBD1 (6 bases). The CDR3 length is 15 residues. Germline CDR1 is MGHDK and CDR2 is SYGVNS. V lost 0 bases to trimming and J lost 7 bases, with 12 bases between them. The CDR3 sequence is CASSEYGGGSEKLFF. The CDR3 region has the DNA TGTGCCAGCAGTGAATATGGAGGGGGAAGTGAAAAACTGTTTTTT.

The chain has TRBV27 and TRBJ1-1; tentative D call: TRBD1 (6 bases). Deletions cut 5 bases from V and 2 bases from J, with 15 bases between. The germline gives CDR1 MNHEY, CDR2 SMNVEV (reference sequence). CDR3 length equals 15 residues. Here the CDR3 reads CASSALQGPNTEAFF. The DNA of the CDR3 is TGTGCCAGCAGTGCACTACAGGGTCCCAACACTGAAGCTTTCTTT.

V gene TRBV19 combines with J gene TRBJ2-1, with 9 nucleotides matching TRBD2. CDR1 is LNHDA and CDR2 is SQIVND in the germline V gene (reference sequence). With 4 bases clipped from V and 12 bases from J, the junction kept 10 bases outside the gene matches. CDR3 size: 14 residues. The chain's CDR3 is CASSKGREGLGQFF. The CDR3 nucleotides read TGTGCCAGTAGTAAGGGGCGGGAGGGCCTCGGGCAGTTCTTC.

The rearrangement uses TRBV27 and TRBJ1-1; D gene uncertain. CDR3 length equals 19 residues. V shed 3 bases and J shed 1 base, with 24 bases lying between them. Germline CDR1 and CDR2: MNHEY and SMNVEV (reference sequence). The CDR3 spells CASSFRKGYEQNSNTEAFF. The CDR3 bases are TGTGCCAGCAGTTTTCGTAAAGGGTATGAACAGAATTCGAACACTGAAGCTTTCTTT.

The chain recombines TRBV19 with TRBJ1-3; D ambiguous. The CDR3 spans 16 residues. Germline V gene lookup returns CDR1 LNHDA and CDR2 SQIVND (reference sequence). Trimming left V 3 bases short and J 0 bases short, with 12 bases between. The CDR3 loop reads CASSIAGRVSGNTIYF. The CDR3 region has the DNA TGTGCCAGTAGTATCGCGGGCCGAGTCTCTGGAAACACCATATATTTT. The variable domain in full, with the rest retrieved from reference TRBV19 and TRBJ1-3, is DGGITQSPKYLFRKEGQNVTLSCEQNLNHDAMYWYRQDPGQGLRLIYYSQIVNDFQKGDIAEGYSVSREKKESFPLTVTSAQKNPTAFYLCASSIAGRVSGNTIYFGEGSWLTVV.

The J gene is TRBJ2-7, the V gene TRBV28; 10 bases are shared with TRBD1. The CDR3 covers 16 residues. Germline CDR1 is MDHEN and CDR2 is SYDVKM. J lost 4 bases, V lost 3 bases, and 9 bases had no gene match. CDR3 loop: CASSLAGGQGRYEQYF. For the CDR3, the DNA is TGTGCCAGCAGTTTGGCCGGGGGACAGGGGCGGTACGAGCAGTACTTC.

This chain links TRBV2 with TRBJ1-5, with D maybe TRBD1 (5 bases). Trimming left V 6 bases short and J 1 base short, with 10 bases between. CDR1 is SNHLY, CDR2 FYNNEI, per germline. There are 14 residues in the CDR3. The CDR3, as DNA: TGTGCCAGCAGCAGGGTTGGCAGCAATCAGCCCCAGCATTTT. It specifies CASSRVGSNQPQHF.

The chain recombines TRBV15 with TRBJ2-3; D is tentatively TRBD1 or TRBD2 (6 bases each). This CDR3 has 17 amino acids. Trimming left V 0 bases short and J 5 bases short, with 18 bases between. Per the germline V gene, CDR1 is LNHNV and CDR2 is YYDKDF (reference sequence). CDR3 sequence: CATSRDMGGVGIDTQYF. The CDR3 DNA is TGTGCCACCAGCAGAGATATGGGGGGCGTTGGGATAGATACGCAGTATTTT.

The chain links TRBV19 to TRBJ1-2; possibly TRBD1 for D (6 bases). The CDR3 extends over 15 amino acids. V was shortened by 5 bases and J by 1 base, with 14 bases between the two germline ends. CDR1 is LNHDA, CDR2 SQIVND, per germline (reference sequence). The chain's CDR3 is CASSEGGSLNYGYTF. In DNA, the CDR3 is TGTGCCAGTAGTGAGGGGGGAAGTCTTAACTATGGCTACACCTTC.

The chain has TRBV7-2 and TRBJ2-7, with D possibly matching TRBD2 (6 bases). This CDR3 has 15 amino acids. V was shortened by 5 bases and J by 7 bases, with 21 bases between the two germline ends. From germline, CDR1 is SGHTA and CDR2 FQGNSA. DNA for the CDR3: TGTGCCAGCAGCCAATCCCCCGGCGGGGCCTCGGAGCAGTACTTC. Translating it yields CASSQSPGGASEQYF.

The rearrangement links TRBV7-6 to TRBJ2-6, with 9 nucleotides matching TRBD1. Germline V gives CDR1 SGHVS, CDR2 FNYEAQ. J lost 8 bases, V lost 5 bases, and 16 bases had no gene match. This CDR3 contains 18 residues. The CDR3 loop reads CASSPPGTGSGMPNVLTF. For the CDR3, the DNA is TGTGCCAGCAGCCCACCCGGGACAGGGAGCGGAATGCCCAACGTCCTGACTTTC.

This clone was detected once. The chain employs TRBV7-6 and TRBJ1-5; D is unclear. The CDR3 covers 16 residues. V was shortened by 1 base and J by 1 base, with 11 bases between the two germline ends. CDR1 is SGHVS and CDR2 is FNYEAQ in the germline V gene. CDR3 nucleotide sequence: TGTGCCAGCAGCTTAGGATCATTATCGAGCAATCAGCCCCAGCATTTT. Translation: CASSLGSLSSNQPQHF. Full variable domain (outside the CDR3, taken from reference TRBV7-6 and TRBJ1-5): GAGVSQSPRYKVTKRGQDVALRCDPISGHVSLYWYRQALGQGPEFLTYFNYEAQQDKSGLPNDRFSAERPEGSISTLTIQRTEQRDSAMYRCASSLGSLSSNQPQHFGDGTRLSIL.

This chain joins TRBV18 and TRBJ2-7; 14 bases align to TRBD2. The germline CDR1 and CDR2 sequences are KGHSH and LQKENI. The CDR3 totals 17 residues. Trimming at V came to 6 bases and at J to 2 bases, leaving 9 bases not matched to a gene. DNA of the CDR3: TGTGCCAGCTCTCTTGGGACTAGCGGGAGCGGGACCTACGAGCAGTACTTC. As protein: CASSLGTSGSGTYEQYF. Variable domain in full (rest from reference TRBV18 and TRBJ2-7): NAGVMQNPRHLVRRRGQEARLRCSPMKGHSHVYWYRQLPEEGLKFMVYLQKENIIDESGMPKERFSAEFPKEGPSILRIQQVVRGDSAAYFCASSLGTSGSGTYEQYFGPGTRLTVT.

The V call is TRBV5-1, the J call TRBJ1-1; D gene ambiguous. Trimming shortened V by 0 bases and J by 5 bases, and 8 bases separated the two germline ends. From germline, CDR1 is SGHRS and CDR2 YFSETQ. The CDR3 length is 13 residues. CDR3 nucleotide sequence: TGCGCCAGCAGCTTGGCAGGTCGGACTGAAGCTTTCTTT. It codes for CASSLAGRTEAFF.

The chain couples TRBV28 to TRBJ1-1; unclear D gene. Germline V gene data show CDR1 as MDHEN and CDR2 as SYDVKM. The CDR3 is 14 amino acids. V gave up 6 bases and J gave up 1 base, with 12 bases separating them. This CDR3 reads CASRPTVRNTEAFF. The CDR3 region has the DNA TGTGCCAGCAGGCCCACTGTGAGGAACACTGAAGCTTTCTTT.

This clone occurred once. The chain links TRBV13 to TRBJ2-1; 9 bases fit TRBD2. J lost 10 bases, V lost 1 base, and 5 bases had no gene match. The germline CDR1 and CDR2 sequences are PRHDT and FYEKMQ (reference sequence). This CDR3 has 14 residues. The CDR3 DNA reads as TGTGCCAGCAGCTTAGAAGGACTAGCGTGGGAGCAGTTCTTC. It codes for CASSLEGLAWEQFF.

The rearrangement links TRBV6-6 to TRBJ2-3; 9 positions agree with TRBD2. This CDR3 is built from 15 residues. V shed 5 bases and J 2 bases; nucleotides not matched to a gene: 5. Germline CDR1 reads MNHNY; CDR2 reads SVGAGI (reference sequence). The CDR3 sequence: CASSRPSGITDTQYF. CDR3 coding DNA: TGTGCCAGCAGTAGGCCTAGCGGGATCACAGATACGCAGTATTTT.

The chain carries TRBV6-5 and TRBJ1-2, with 9 bases lining up with TRBD1. After removal of 8 bases from V and 5 bases from J, the junction contained 12 bases not matched to a gene. The CDR3 totals 15 residues. Germline-derived CDR1 and CDR2 are MNHEY and SVGAGI. The CDR3 DNA reads TGTGCCAGCGAGGGGGCCGGACAGGGGAGTTATGGCTACACCTTC. Its translation: CASEGAGQGSYGYTF.

The genes are TRBV11-2 and TRBJ2-1, with 9 bases lining up with TRBD2. CDR1 and CDR2 from the germline V gene are SGHAT and FQNNGV. This CDR3 contains 16 residues. The V segment lost 0 bases and the J segment 7 bases; nucleotides outside the gene matches: 7. CDR3 DNA: TGTGCCAGCAGCTTAGATGGTAGCGGGAGTAGGAATGAGCAGTTCTTC. This codes for CASSLDGSGSRNEQFF.